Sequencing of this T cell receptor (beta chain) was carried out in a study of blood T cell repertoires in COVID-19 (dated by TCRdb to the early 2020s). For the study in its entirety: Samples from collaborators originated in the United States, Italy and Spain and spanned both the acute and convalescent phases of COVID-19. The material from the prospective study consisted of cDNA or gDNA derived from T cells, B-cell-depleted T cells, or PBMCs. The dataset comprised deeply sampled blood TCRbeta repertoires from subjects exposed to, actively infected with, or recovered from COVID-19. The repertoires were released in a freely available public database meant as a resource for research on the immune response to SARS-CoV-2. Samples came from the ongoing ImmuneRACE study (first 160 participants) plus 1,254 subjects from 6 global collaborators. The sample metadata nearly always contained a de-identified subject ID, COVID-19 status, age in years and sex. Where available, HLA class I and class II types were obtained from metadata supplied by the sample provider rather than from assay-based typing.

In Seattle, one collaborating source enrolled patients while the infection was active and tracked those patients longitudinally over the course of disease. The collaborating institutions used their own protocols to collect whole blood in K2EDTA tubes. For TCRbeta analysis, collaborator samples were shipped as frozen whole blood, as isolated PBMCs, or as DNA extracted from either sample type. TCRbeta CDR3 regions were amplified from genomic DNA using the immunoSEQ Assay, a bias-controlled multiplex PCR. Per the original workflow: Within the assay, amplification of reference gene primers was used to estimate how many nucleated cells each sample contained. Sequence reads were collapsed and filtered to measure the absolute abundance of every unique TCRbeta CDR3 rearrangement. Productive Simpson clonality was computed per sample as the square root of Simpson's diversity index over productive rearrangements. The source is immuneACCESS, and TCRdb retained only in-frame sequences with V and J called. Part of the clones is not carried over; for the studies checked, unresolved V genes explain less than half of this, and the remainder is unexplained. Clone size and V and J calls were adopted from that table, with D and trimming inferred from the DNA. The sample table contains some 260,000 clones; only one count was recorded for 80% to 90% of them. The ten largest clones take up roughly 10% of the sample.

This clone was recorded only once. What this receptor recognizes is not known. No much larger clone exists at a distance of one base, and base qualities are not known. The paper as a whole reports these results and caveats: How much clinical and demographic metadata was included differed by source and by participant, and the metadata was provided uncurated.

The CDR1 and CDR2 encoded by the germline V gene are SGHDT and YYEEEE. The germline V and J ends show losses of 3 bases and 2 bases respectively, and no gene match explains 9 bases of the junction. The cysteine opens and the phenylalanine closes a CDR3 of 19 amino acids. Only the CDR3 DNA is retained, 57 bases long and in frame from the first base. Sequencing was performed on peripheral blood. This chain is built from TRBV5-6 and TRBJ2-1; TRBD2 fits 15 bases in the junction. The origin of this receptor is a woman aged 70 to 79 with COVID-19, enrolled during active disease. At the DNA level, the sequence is TGTGCCAGCAGCTCCCCTGGACTAGCGGGAGGGGAAACCTACAATGAGCAGTTCTTC. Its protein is CASSSPGLAGGETYNEQFF. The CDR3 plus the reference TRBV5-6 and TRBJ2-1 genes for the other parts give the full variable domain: DAGVTQSPTHLIKTRGQQVTLRCSPKSGHDTVSWYQQALGQGPQFIFQYYEEEERQRGNFPDRFSGHQFPNYSSELNVNALLLGDSALYLCASSSPGLAGGETYNEQFFGPGTRLTVL.